This entry features one TCR beta chain sequence. Donors were grouped by their self-reported clinical history. Per the germline V gene, CDR1 is SGHDT and CDR2 is YYEEEE. Trimming stripped 4 bases from V and 5 bases from J, with 27 bases between. CDR3 length: 18 amino acids. These data originate in a study of blood T cell repertoires in COVID-19. The overall study: COVID-19 samples, acute and convalescent, were from the United States, Italy and Spain.

TCRdb's copy holds only in-frame clones and misses some; the assay was immunoSEQ multiplex PCR. In the table there are 250,000 to 300,000 clones, about nine tenths of which are singletons. The chain couples TRBV5-6 to TRBJ2-5; D is perhaps TRBD1 (9 bases). The clonotype comes from a woman in her thirties or forties with acute COVID-19. The material sequenced was PBMCs or T cells enriched from blood (not recorded which). In nucleotides, the CDR3 is TGTGCCAGCAGCGGCATTATTCGAGGACAGGGGACTAGGGAGACCCAGTACTTC. As protein: CASSGIIRGQGTRETQYF.